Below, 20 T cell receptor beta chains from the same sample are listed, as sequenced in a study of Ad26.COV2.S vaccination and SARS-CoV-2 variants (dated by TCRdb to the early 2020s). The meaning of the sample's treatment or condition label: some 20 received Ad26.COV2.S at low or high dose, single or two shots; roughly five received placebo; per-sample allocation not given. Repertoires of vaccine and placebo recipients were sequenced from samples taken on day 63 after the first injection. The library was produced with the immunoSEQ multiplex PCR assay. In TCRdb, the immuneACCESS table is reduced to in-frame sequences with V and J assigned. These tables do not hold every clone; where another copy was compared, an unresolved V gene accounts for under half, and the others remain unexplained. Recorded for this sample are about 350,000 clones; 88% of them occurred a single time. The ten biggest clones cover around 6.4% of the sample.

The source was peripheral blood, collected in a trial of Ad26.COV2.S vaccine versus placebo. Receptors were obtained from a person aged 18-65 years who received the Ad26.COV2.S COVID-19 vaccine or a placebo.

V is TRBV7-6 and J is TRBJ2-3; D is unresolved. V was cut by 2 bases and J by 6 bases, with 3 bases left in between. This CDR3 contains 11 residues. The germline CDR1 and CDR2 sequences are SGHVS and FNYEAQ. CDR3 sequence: CASSLTDTQYF. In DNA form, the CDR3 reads TGTGCCAGCAGCTTAACCGATACGCAGTATTTT.

The DNA for the CDR3 is TGTGCCACCAGCAGAGAGTTAGTTAGCAATCAGCCCCAGCATTTT. Translating gives CATSRELVSNQPQHF. The chain employs TRBV15 and TRBJ1-5; D is ambiguous. In germline, CDR1 is LNHNV, CDR2 YYDKDF (reference sequence). Trimming stripped 0 bases from V and 0 bases from J, with 6 bases between. The CDR3 contains 15 residues. Full variable domain (rest looked up from reference TRBV15 and TRBJ1-5): DAMVIQNPRYQVTQFGKPVTLSCSQTLNHNVMYWYQQKSSQAPKLLFHYYDKDFNNEADTPDNFQSRRPNTSFCFLDIRSPGLGDTAMYLCATSRELVSNQPQHFGDGTRLSIL.

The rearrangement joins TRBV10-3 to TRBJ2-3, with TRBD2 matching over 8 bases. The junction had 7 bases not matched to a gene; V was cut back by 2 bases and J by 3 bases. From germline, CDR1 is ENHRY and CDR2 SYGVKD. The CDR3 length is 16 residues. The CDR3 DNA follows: TGTGCCATCAGTGAGGGGAGCGGGAGAGGGACAGATACGCAGTATTTT. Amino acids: CAISEGSGRGTDTQYF.

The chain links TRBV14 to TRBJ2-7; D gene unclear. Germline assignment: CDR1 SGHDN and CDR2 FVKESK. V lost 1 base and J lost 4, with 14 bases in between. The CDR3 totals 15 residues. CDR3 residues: CASSQGKGWAYEQYF. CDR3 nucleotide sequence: TGTGCCAGCAGCCAAGGCAAGGGCTGGGCGTACGAGCAGTACTTC.

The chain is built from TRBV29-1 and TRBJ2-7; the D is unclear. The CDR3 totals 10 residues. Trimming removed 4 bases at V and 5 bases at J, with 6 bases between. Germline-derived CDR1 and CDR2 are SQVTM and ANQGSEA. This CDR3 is CSVGGNEQYF. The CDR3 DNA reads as TGCAGCGTTGGTGGAAACGAGCAGTACTTC.

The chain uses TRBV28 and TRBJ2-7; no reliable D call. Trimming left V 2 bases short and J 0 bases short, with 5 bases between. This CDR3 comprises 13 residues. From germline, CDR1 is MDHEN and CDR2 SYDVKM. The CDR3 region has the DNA TGTGCCAGCAGTTTACTTAACTCCTACGAGCAGTACTTC. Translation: CASSLLNSYEQYF. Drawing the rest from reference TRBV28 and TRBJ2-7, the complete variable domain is DVKVTQSSRYLVKRTGEKVFLECVQDMDHENMFWYRQDPGLGLRLIYFSYDVKMKEKGDIPEGYSVSREKKERFSLILESASTNQTSMYLCASSLLNSYEQYFGPGTRLTVT.

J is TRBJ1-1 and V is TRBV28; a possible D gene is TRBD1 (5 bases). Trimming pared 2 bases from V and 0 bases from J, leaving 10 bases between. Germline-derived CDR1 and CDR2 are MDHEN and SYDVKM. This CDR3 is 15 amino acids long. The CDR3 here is CASSLESDMNTEAFF. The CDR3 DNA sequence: TGTGCCAGCAGTTTAGAGTCGGACATGAACACTGAAGCTTTCTTT.

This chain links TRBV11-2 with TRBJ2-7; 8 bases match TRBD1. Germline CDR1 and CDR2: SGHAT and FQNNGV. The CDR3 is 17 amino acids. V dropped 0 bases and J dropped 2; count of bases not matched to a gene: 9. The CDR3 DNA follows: TGTGCCAGCAGCTTAGATTCAATCCAGGGGGCCACCTACGAGCAGTACTTC. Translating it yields CASSLDSIQGATYEQYF. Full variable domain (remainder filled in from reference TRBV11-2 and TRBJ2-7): EAGVAQSPRYKIIEKRQSVAFWCNPISGHATLYWYQQILGQGPKLLIQFQNNGVVDDSQLPKDRFSAERLKGVDSTLKIQPAKLEDSAVYLCASSLDSIQGATYEQYFGPGTRLTVT.

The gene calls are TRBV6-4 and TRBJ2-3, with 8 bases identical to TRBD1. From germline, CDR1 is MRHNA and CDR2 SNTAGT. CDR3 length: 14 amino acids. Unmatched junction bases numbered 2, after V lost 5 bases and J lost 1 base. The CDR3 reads CASSPTGGTDTQYF. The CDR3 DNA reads TGTGCCAGCAGTCCGACAGGGGGCACAGATACGCAGTATTTT.

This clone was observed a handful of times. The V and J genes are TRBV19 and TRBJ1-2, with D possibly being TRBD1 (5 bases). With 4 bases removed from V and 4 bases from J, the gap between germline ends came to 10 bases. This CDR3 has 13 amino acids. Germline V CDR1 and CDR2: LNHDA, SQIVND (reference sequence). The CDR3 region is CASSTGTGYGYTF. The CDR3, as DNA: TGTGCCAGTAGTACTGGGACCGGCTATGGCTACACCTTC.

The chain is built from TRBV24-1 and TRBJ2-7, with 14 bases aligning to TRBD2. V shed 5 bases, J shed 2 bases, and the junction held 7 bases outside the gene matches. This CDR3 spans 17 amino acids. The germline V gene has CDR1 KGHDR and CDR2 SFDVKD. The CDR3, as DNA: TGTGCCACCAGTGCCCTGGGACTAGCGGGGGATACCTACGAGCAGTACTTC. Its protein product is CATSALGLAGDTYEQYF.

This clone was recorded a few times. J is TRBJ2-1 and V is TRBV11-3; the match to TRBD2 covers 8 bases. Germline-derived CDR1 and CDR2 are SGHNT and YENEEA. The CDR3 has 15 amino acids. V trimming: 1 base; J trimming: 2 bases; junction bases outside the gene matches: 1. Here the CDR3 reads CASSLGGGPYNEQFF. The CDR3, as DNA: TGTGCCAGCAGCTTAGGCGGGGGGCCCTACAATGAGCAGTTCTTC. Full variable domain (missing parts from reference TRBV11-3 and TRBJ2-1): EAGVVQSPRYKIIEKKQPVAFWCNPISGHNTLYWYLQNLGQGPELLIRYENEEAVDDSQLPKDRFSAERLKGVDSTLKIQPAELGDSAVYLCASSLGGGPYNEQFFGPGTRLTVL.

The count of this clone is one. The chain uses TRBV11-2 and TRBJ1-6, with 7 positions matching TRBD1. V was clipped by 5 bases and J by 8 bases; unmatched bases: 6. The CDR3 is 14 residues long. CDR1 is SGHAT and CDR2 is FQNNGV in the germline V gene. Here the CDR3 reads CASSVTGADSPLHF. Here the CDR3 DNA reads TGTGCCAGCAGCGTAACAGGGGCCGATTCACCCCTCCACTTT.

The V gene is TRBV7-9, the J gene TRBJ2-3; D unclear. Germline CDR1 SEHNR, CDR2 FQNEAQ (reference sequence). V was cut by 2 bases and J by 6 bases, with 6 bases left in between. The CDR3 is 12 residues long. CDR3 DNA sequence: TGTGCCAGCAGCTTATGGGGTGATACGCAGTATTTT. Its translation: CASSLWGDTQYF.

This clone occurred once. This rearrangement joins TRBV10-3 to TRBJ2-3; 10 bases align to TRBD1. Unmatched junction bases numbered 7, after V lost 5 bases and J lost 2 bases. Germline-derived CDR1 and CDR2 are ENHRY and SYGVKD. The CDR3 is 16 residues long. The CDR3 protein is CAISYRDRGFTDTQYF. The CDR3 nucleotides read TGTGCCATCAGTTACCGGGACAGGGGATTCACAGATACGCAGTATTTT.

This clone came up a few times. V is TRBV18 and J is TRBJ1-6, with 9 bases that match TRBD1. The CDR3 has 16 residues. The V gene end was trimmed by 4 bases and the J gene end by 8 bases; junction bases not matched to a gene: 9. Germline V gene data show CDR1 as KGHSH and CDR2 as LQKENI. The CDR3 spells CASSLTQGAGDSPLHF. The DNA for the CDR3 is TGTGCCAGCTCACTAACACAGGGGGCCGGCGATTCACCCCTCCACTTT.

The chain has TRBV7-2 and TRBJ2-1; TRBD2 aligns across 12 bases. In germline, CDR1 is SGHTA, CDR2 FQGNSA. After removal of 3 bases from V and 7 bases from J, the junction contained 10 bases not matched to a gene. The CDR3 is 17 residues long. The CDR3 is CASSLRILAGGLNEQFF. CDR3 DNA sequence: TGTGCCAGCAGCTTGCGAATCCTAGCGGGGGGGCTAAATGAGCAGTTCTTC. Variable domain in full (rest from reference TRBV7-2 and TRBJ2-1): GAGVSQSPSNKVTEKGKDVELRCDPISGHTALYWYRQSLGQGLEFLIYFQGNSAPDKSGLPSDRFSAERTGGSVSTLTIQRTQQEDSAVYLCASSLRILAGGLNEQFFGPGTRLTVL.

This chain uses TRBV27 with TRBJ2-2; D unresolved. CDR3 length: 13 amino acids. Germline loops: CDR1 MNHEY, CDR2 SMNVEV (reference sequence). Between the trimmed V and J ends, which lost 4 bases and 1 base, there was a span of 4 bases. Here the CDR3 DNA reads TGTGCCAGCAGTTCAGAGAACACCGGGGAGCTGTTTTTT. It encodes CASSSENTGELFF.

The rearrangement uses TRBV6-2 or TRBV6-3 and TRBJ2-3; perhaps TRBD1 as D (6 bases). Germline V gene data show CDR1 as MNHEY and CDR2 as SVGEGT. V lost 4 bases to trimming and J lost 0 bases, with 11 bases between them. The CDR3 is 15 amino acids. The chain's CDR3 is CASSWDTGSTDTQYF. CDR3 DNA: TGTGCCAGCAGTTGGGACACAGGTAGCACAGATACGCAGTATTTT.

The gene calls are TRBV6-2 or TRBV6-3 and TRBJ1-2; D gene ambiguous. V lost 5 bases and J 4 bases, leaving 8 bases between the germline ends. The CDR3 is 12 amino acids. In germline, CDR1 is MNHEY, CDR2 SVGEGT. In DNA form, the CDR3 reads TGTGCCAGCAGTATAGCCCGCTATGGCTACACCTTC. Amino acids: CASSIARYGYTF.